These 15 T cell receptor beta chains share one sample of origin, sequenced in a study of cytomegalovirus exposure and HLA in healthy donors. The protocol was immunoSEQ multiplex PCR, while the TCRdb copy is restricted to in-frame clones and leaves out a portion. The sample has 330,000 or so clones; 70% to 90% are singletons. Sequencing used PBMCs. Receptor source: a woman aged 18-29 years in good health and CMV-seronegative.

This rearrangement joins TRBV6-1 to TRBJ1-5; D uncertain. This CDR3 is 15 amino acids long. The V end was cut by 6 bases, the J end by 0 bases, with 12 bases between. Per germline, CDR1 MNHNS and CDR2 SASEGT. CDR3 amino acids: CASRGRVHSNQPQHF. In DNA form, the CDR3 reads TGTGCCAGCAGGGGGAGGGTCCATAGCAATCAGCCCCAGCATTTT.

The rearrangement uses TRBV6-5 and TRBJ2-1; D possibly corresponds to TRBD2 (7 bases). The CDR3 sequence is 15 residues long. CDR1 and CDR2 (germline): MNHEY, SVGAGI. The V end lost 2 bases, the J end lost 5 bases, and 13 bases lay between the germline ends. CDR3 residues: CASSYGTGTNNEQFF. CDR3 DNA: TGTGCCAGCAGTTACGGAACAGGGACTAACAATGAGCAGTTCTTC.

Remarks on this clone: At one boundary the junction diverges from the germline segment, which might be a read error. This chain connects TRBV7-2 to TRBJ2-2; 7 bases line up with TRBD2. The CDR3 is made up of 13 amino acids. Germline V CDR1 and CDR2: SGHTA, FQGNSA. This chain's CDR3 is CASSLGVGGGLFF. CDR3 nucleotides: TGTGCCAGCAGCTTAGGGGTTGGCGGGGGGCTGTTTTTT.

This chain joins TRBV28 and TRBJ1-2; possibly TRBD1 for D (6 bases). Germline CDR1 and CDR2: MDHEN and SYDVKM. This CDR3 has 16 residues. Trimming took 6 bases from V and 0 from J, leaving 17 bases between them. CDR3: CASRPLGGAANYGYTF. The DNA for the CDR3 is TGTGCCAGCAGACCCCTGGGGGGGGCGGCTAACTATGGCTACACCTTC.

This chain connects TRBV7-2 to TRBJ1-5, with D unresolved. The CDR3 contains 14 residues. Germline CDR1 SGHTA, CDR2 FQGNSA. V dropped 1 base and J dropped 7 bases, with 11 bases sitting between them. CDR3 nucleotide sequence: TGTGCCAGCAGCTTAGATTTGGGAGGGCAGCCCCAGCATTTT. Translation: CASSLDLGGQPQHF.

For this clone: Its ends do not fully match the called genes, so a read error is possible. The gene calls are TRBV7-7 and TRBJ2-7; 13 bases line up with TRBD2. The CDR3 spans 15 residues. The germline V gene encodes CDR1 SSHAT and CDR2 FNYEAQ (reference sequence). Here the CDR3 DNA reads TGTGCTAGCAGCCCCGGGACTAGCGGGACCTACGAGCAGTACTTC. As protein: CASSPGTSGTYEQYF.

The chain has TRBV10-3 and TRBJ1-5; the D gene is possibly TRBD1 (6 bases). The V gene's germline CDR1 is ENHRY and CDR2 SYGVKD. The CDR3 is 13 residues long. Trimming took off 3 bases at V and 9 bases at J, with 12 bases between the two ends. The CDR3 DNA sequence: TGTGCCATCAGTGAAGAAGACAGGTGGCCCCAGCATTTT. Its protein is CAISEEDRWPQHF.

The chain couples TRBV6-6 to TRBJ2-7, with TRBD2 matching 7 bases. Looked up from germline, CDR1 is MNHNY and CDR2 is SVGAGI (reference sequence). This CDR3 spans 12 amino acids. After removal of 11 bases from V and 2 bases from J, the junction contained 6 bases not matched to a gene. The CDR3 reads CAGGREAYEQYF. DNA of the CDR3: TGTGCCGGGGGGAGGGAGGCCTACGAGCAGTACTTC.

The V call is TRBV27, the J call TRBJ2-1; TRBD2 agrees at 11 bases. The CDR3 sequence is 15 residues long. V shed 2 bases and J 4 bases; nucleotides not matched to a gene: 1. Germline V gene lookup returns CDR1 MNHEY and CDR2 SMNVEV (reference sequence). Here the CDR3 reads CASSLGLAGYNEQFF. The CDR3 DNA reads TGTGCCAGCAGTTTAGGACTAGCGGGTTACAATGAGCAGTTCTTC.

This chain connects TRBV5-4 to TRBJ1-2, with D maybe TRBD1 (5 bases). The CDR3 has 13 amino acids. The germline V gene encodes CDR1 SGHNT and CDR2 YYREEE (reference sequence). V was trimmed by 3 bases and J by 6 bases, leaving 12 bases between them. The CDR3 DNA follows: TGTGCCAGCAGCTCGCCGACAGCCCATGGCTACACCTTC. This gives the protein CASSSPTAHGYTF.

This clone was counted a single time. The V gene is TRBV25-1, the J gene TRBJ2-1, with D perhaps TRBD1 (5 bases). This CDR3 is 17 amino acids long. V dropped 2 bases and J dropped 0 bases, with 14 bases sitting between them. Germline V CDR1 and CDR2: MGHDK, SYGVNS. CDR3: CASSESMGLSSYNEQFF. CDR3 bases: TGTGCCAGCAGTGAAAGTATGGGGCTCAGCTCCTACAATGAGCAGTTCTTC.

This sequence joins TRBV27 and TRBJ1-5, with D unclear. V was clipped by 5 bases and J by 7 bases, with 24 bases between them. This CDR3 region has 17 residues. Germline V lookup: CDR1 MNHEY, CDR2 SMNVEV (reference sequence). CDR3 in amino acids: CASSSLHPALSGQPQHF. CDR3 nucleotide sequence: TGTGCCAGCAGTAGCCTTCACCCGGCGTTAAGCGGGCAGCCCCAGCATTTT.

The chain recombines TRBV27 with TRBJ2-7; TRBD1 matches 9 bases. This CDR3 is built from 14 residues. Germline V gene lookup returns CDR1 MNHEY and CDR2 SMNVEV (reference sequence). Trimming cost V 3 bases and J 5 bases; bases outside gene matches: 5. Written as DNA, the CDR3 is TGTGCCAGCAGTTTCGACAGGGGGAGCGACGAGCAGTACTTC. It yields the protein CASSFDRGSDEQYF.

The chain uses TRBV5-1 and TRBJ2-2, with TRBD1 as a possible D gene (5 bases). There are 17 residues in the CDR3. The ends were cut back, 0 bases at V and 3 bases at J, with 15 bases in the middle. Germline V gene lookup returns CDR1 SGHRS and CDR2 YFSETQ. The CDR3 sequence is CASSLGPRVEDTGELFF. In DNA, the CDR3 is TGCGCCAGCAGCTTGGGCCCCAGGGTAGAGGACACCGGGGAGCTGTTTTTT.

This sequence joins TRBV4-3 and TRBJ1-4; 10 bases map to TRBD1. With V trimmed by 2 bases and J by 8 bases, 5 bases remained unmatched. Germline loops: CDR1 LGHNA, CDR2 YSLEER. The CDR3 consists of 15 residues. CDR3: CASSQSTGGREKLFF. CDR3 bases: TGCGCCAGCAGCCAATCGACAGGGGGCAGGGAAAAACTGTTTTTT.